This T cell receptor (beta chain) was observed in a study of blood T cell repertoires in COVID-19. The J segment lost 6 bases and the V segment lost 0 bases, leaving 5 bases of the junction unmatched. The germline V gene encodes CDR1 GTSNPN and CDR2 SVGIG (reference sequence). This CDR3 comprises 15 residues. Sequencing was performed with immunoSEQ multiplex PCR; in TCRdb, only in-frame clones are kept and a portion is missing. The sample yields 350,000 to 450,000 clones, 85% seen once. This clone came up a few times. The chain is built from TRBV30 and TRBJ1-4; TRBD1 aligns across 9 bases. This TCR derives from a woman aged 18 to 35 with acute or convalescent COVID-19. Material for sequencing was peripheral blood. The DNA of the CDR3 is TGTGCCTGGAGTGTACTACAGGGGGCATATGAAAAACTGTTTTTT. This gives the protein CAWSVLQGAYEKLFF.